Shown below are 27 T cell receptor beta chains from a single sample sequenced in a study of cytomegalovirus exposure and HLA in healthy donors. Use of 60 Vbeta and 13 Jbeta primers characterized the PCR. The data were produced by immunoSEQ multiplex PCR, yet TCRdb's version contains in-frame clones alone and is incomplete. Of more than 150,000 clones listed, about four fifths were seen once; the top ten hold about 1.9%. The specimen sequenced was PBMCs. Source of these receptors: a woman aged 25 to 39 in good health and CMV-seronegative.

This chain links TRBV29-1 with TRBJ1-5; no clear D gene. The germline gives CDR1 SQVTM, CDR2 ANQGSEA. CDR3 length: 12 amino acids. The germline V and J ends were trimmed by 5 bases and 0 bases, with 5 bases remaining between them. The CDR3 bases are TGCAGCGTTCAGGATAGCAATCAGCCCCAGCATTTT. As protein: CSVQDSNQPQHF.

As DNA, the CDR3 is TGTGCCAGCAGTGTCGACAGGGCCTACGAGCAGTACTTC. This codes for CASSVDRAYEQYF. The rearrangement uses TRBV2 and TRBJ2-7; 7 positions match TRBD1. Germline CDR1 reads SNHLY; CDR2 reads FYNNEI. V lost 4 bases, J lost 2 bases, and 2 bases stayed unmatched. The CDR3 totals 13 residues.

J is TRBJ1-1 and V is TRBV5-6, with TRBD1 matching 7 bases. This CDR3 is 18 amino acids long. The germline gives CDR1 SGHDT, CDR2 YYEEEE. V was pared by 2 bases and J by 0 bases, with 13 bases of the junction left unmatched. The CDR3 sequence is CASSFRTGVPLVNTEAFF. DNA for the CDR3: TGTGCCAGCAGCTTTCGCACAGGGGTTCCGCTGGTGAACACTGAAGCTTTCTTT.

This rearrangement joins TRBV2 to TRBJ2-3; D remains ambiguous. The CDR3 sequence is 12 residues long. With 7 bases removed from V and 5 bases from J, the gap between germline ends came to 10 bases. Germline CDR1 and CDR2: SNHLY and FYNNEI. Here the CDR3 DNA reads TGTGCCAGCACTCGACTCTTAGATACGCAGTATTTT. It specifies CASTRLLDTQYF.

V usage is TRBV7-9 and J usage is TRBJ1-1; TRBD1 is a possible D gene (6 bases). The V and J ends lost 1 base and 4 bases respectively, with 10 bases between them. This CDR3 is built from 14 residues. CDR1 is SEHNR and CDR2 is FQNEAQ in the germline V gene (reference sequence). In nucleotides, the CDR3 is TGTGCCAGCAGCTTAGAAGGGGGTGGCACTGAAGCTTTCTTT. Residues: CASSLEGGGTEAFF.

The chain couples TRBV18 to TRBJ2-7; D not resolved. Germline V gives CDR1 KGHSH, CDR2 LQKENI. This CDR3 spans 12 amino acids. V lost 3 bases to trimming and J lost 7 bases, with 10 bases between them. The CDR3 coding sequence is TGTGCCAGCTCACCCCGGTCGAGGGAGCAGTACTTC. Its translation is CASSPRSREQYF.

As for this clone: The sample carries other DNA sequences with the same CDR3. The chain links TRBV5-1 to TRBJ2-1; TRBD1 matches 8 bases. CDR3 length: 14 amino acids. J lost 4 bases, V lost 4 bases, and 4 bases had no gene match. CDR1 and CDR2 (germline): SGHRS, YFSETQ. CDR3 sequence reads: CASSPGTGYNEQFF. The CDR3 bases are TGCGCCAGCAGCCCCGGGACAGGTTACAATGAGCAGTTCTTC. Together with reference TRBV5-1 and TRBJ2-1, the CDR3 gives the full variable domain: KAGVTQTPRYLIKTRGQQVTLSCSPISGHRSVSWYQQTPGQGLQFLFEYFSETQRNKGNFPGRFSGRQFSNSRSEMNVSTLELGDSALYLCASSPGTGYNEQFFGPGTRLTVL.

The rearrangement joins TRBV6-1 to TRBJ2-7; 7 bases are a match to TRBD2. The trim removed 5 bases at V and 2 bases at J, leaving 6 bases unmatched. The length of the CDR3 is 14 residues. Germline V gives CDR1 MNHNS, CDR2 SASEGT. CDR3 protein: CASSPIGGAYEQYF. Here the CDR3 DNA reads TGTGCCAGCAGTCCTATTGGGGGGGCCTACGAGCAGTACTTC.

Details on this clone: Other DNA sequences in the sample encode the same CDR3. The chain employs TRBV18 and TRBJ2-5, with 9 bases that match TRBD1. CDR1 and CDR2 from the germline V gene are KGHSH and LQKENI. Germline trimming cut 1 base from V and 1 base from J; bases unmatched to any gene: 1. The CDR3 is made up of 15 amino acids. CDR3 coding DNA: TGTGCCAGCTCACCACGGACAGGGGCCCAAGAGACCCAGTACTTC. It translates to CASSPRTGAQETQYF.

J is TRBJ2-2 and V is TRBV9; unclear D gene. CDR3 size: 14 residues. Germline V gene lookup returns CDR1 SGDLS and CDR2 YYNGEE. The V and J ends lost 0 bases and 2 bases respectively, with 5 bases between them. The CDR3 loop reads CASSVGGNTGELFF. In DNA, the CDR3 is TGTGCCAGCAGCGTAGGAGGAAACACCGGGGAGCTGTTTTTT.

V usage is TRBV19 and J usage is TRBJ2-7; D is unclear. This CDR3 has 16 residues. Trimming stripped 4 bases from V and 0 bases from J, with 16 bases between. Germline CDR1 LNHDA, CDR2 SQIVND (reference sequence). In DNA, the CDR3 is TGTGCCAGTAGTAAAATTGGCGGTGGCACCTCCTACGAGCAGTACTTC. Its translation: CASSKIGGGTSYEQYF.

The chain couples TRBV6-5 to TRBJ1-6; 8 bases are a match to TRBD1. Germline lookup yields CDR1 MNHEY and CDR2 SVGAGI. V dropped 2 bases and J dropped 13; count of bases not matched to a gene: 4. The CDR3 sequence is 13 residues long. DNA for the CDR3: TGTGCCAGCAGTTACCGACAGGGGACCCCCCTCCACTTT. This codes for CASSYRQGTPLHF.

The CDR3 coding sequence is TGTGCCAGCAGCTTGGAACCCCGGCGACAGGGCTATAATTCACCCCTCCACTTT. Its translation is CASSLEPRRQGYNSPLHF. This rearrangement joins TRBV5-6 to TRBJ1-6; 7 positions agree with TRBD1. With V trimmed by 0 bases and J by 3 bases, 9 bases remained unmatched. Germline-derived CDR1 and CDR2 are SGHDT and YYEEEE. This CDR3 comprises 18 residues. The whole variable domain, remainder taken from reference TRBV5-6 and TRBJ1-6, is DAGVTQSPTHLIKTRGQQVTLRCSPKSGHDTVSWYQQALGQGPQFIFQYYEEEERQRGNFPDRFSGHQFPNYSSELNVNALLLGDSALYLCASSLEPRRQGYNSPLHFGNGTRLTVT.

The CDR3 loop reads CASSLRGGRGPDTQYF. The CDR3 DNA follows: TGTGCCAGCAGCTTGAGGGGGGGCCGCGGTCCAGATACGCAGTATTTT. V gene TRBV11-2 combines with J gene TRBJ2-3, with D maybe TRBD2 (7 bases). Trimming removed 3 bases at V and 4 bases at J, with 17 bases between. Per germline, CDR1 SGHAT and CDR2 FQNNGV. CDR3 length: 16 residues.

The V gene is TRBV11-2, the J gene TRBJ2-2; 9 bases line up with TRBD2. The trim removed 0 bases at V and 6 bases at J, leaving 2 bases unmatched. The CDR3 length is 15 residues. CDR1 is SGHAT and CDR2 is FQNNGV in the germline V gene. For the CDR3, the DNA is TGTGCCAGCAGCTTAGATAGCGGGGGAGCCGGGGAGCTGTTTTTT. Protein product: CASSLDSGGAGELFF.

The rearrangement joins TRBV7-8 to TRBJ2-5; 7 bases match TRBD1. The CDR3 extends over 16 amino acids. Trimming took 2 bases from V and 3 from J; bases not matched to a gene: 9. CDR1 and CDR2 from the germline V gene are SGHVS and FQNEAQ. In DNA form, the CDR3 reads TGTGCCAGCAGCTTATATGTGACAGGGTGGGAAGAGACCCAGTACTTC. This encodes CASSLYVTGWEETQYF.

V usage is TRBV7-8 and J usage is TRBJ1-4, with D unclear. Germline CDR1 and CDR2: SGHVS and FQNEAQ. The CDR3 spans 16 residues. Trimming shortened V by 2 bases and J by 0 bases, and 10 bases separated the two germline ends. CDR3 sequence: CASSLPPVPTNEKLFF. The CDR3 nucleotides read TGTGCCAGCAGCTTACCCCCGGTTCCAACTAATGAAAAACTGTTTTTT.

The chain employs TRBV7-9 and TRBJ1-1; 7 nucleotides align to TRBD1. This CDR3 spans 15 amino acids. Looked up from germline, CDR1 is SEHNR and CDR2 is FQNEAQ (reference sequence). With V trimmed by 8 bases and J by 3 bases, 12 bases remained unmatched. The CDR3 is CASYRSAGGDTEAFF. For the CDR3, the DNA is TGTGCCAGCTATAGGTCGGCAGGGGGAGACACTGAAGCTTTCTTT.

The chain employs TRBV6-5 and TRBJ1-3; 8 bases match TRBD1. Germline V gene data show CDR1 as MNHEY and CDR2 as SVGAGI. The CDR3 length is 15 residues. With 6 bases clipped from V and 0 bases from J, the junction kept 4 bases outside the gene matches. CDR3 DNA: TGTGCCAGCAGCGACAGGGGATACTCTGGAAACACCATATATTTT. It yields the protein CASSDRGYSGNTIYF.

The chain is built from TRBV9 and TRBJ1-1, with D unresolved. Germline V gives CDR1 SGDLS, CDR2 YYNGEE. V shed 0 bases and J shed 4 bases, with 10 bases lying between them. The CDR3 runs 14 residues. CDR3 in DNA: TGTGCCAGCAGCGTAGCCGGAACGGGCACTGAAGCTTTCTTT. Residues: CASSVAGTGTEAFF.

This chain joins TRBV5-8 and TRBJ1-4; possible D gene TRBD1, 5 bases. Trimming left V 0 bases short and J 15 bases short, with 21 bases between. CDR1 and CDR2 (germline): SGHTS, YDEGEE. The CDR3 has 15 amino acids. For the CDR3, the DNA is TGTGCCAGCAGCTTGGATGTCAGTACGGGGGTCACTGTGTTTTTT. Its protein is CASSLDVSTGVTVFF.

The chain links TRBV7-3 to TRBJ2-5, with D possibly TRBD1 on 5 matching bases. V lost 5 bases and J lost 5, with 12 bases in between. The CDR3 is 13 amino acids. Per germline, CDR1 SGHTA and CDR2 FQGTGA. The CDR3 region is CASSPGSLETQYF. The CDR3 DNA reads as TGTGCCAGCAGCCCAGGGTCACTGGAGACCCAGTACTTC.

J is TRBJ2-3 and V is TRBV28, with D uncertain. CDR1 is MDHEN and CDR2 is SYDVKM in the germline V gene. The CDR3 is made up of 16 amino acids. The V and J ends lost 4 bases and 3 bases respectively, with 17 bases between them. This CDR3 reads CASSSPSPGMTDTQYF. The CDR3 nucleotides are TGTGCCAGCAGTTCTCCCTCCCCAGGAATGACAGATACGCAGTATTTT.

The chain carries TRBV7-6 and TRBJ1-3; D may be TRBD1 (5 bases). Trimming left V 1 base short and J 3 bases short, with 10 bases between. Per the germline V gene, CDR1 is SGHVS and CDR2 is FNYEAQ. This CDR3 has 15 amino acids. The CDR3 is CASSLDRSSGNTIYF. CDR3 nucleotide sequence: TGTGCCAGCAGCTTAGACAGGTCTAGTGGAAACACCATATATTTT. The whole variable domain, filled in from reference TRBV7-6 and TRBJ1-3, reads GAGVSQSPRYKVTKRGQDVALRCDPISGHVSLYWYRQALGQGPEFLTYFNYEAQQDKSGLPNDRFSAERPEGSISTLTIQRTEQRDSAMYRCASSLDRSSGNTIYFGEGSWLTVV.

The chain joins TRBV5-6 to TRBJ2-3; D unresolved. Between the trimmed V and J ends, which lost 2 bases and 5 bases, there was a span of 6 bases. This CDR3 region has 12 residues. The germline V gene encodes CDR1 SGHDT and CDR2 YYEEEE. DNA of the CDR3: TGTGCCAGCAGCTTCAACGGAGATACGCAGTATTTT. It specifies CASSFNGDTQYF.

The chain links TRBV10-3 to TRBJ2-7; tentatively, D is TRBD1 (6 bases). Per germline, CDR1 ENHRY and CDR2 SYGVKD. Trimming took off 8 bases at V and 3 bases at J, with 14 bases between the two ends. The length of the CDR3 is 13 residues. CDR3: CAIQPGEVYEQYF. CDR3 nucleotide sequence: TGTGCCATCCAACCAGGGGAAGTCTACGAGCAGTACTTC.

The gene calls are TRBV9 and TRBJ1-2, with D maybe TRBD1 (5 bases). The CDR3 has 14 residues. V dropped 4 bases and J dropped 2 bases, with 12 bases sitting between them. Germline V gene sequence: CDR1 SGDLS, CDR2 YYNGEE. In DNA, the CDR3 is TGTGCCAGCAGCTCCTCCGGGGGGAACTATGGCTACACCTTC. Residues: CASSSSGGNYGYTF.